This T cell receptor beta chain appears in the sequencing data of a study of blood T cell repertoires in COVID-19. About the research overall: There were acute and convalescent COVID-19 samples, and they came from the United States, Italy and Spain.

This clone was observed once. The CDR3 has 16 residues. With 5 bases removed from V and 7 bases from J, the gap between germline ends came to 20 bases. Germline CDR1 reads SGHAT; CDR2 reads FQNNGV. Some clones are missing from TCRdb's copy, which holds only in-frame ones; the method was immunoSEQ multiplex PCR. Of about 81,000 clones detected, approximately 91% appear once; the ten largest clones hold less than 15%. This clonotype was sampled from a man between 65 and 85 years old with active or convalescent COVID-19. The sequencing sample was made of peripheral blood. The V gene is TRBV11-2, the J gene TRBJ1-4, with D uncertain. CDR3 sequence reads: CASSPLERRAGEKLFF. In DNA, the CDR3 is TGTGCCAGCAGCCCCCTCGAGAGAAGGGCGGGTGAAAAACTGTTTTTT.